The present T cell receptor beta chain was sequenced within a study of cytomegalovirus exposure and HLA in healthy donors (dated by TCRdb to 2015 to 2018). At the level of the whole study: An earlier analysis of more than 550 of the donors reported under 300 Gb of sequence data and around 110 million unique TCR beta sequences obtained from around 190 million T cells. Of the roughly 410 genotyped donors, 65% to 90% were placed in the genetic ancestry cluster associated with self-reported Caucasian donors. The study used immunosequencing to profile the T cell repertoires of 666 subjects and linked those repertoires to cytomegalovirus serostatus. Donor age, sex, ethnicity and CMV serostatus were compiled alongside the repertoire data. High-throughput TCR immunosequencing, statistical association of individual TCRs with disease status, and machine learning were combined to predict cytomegalovirus infection status. Typing coverage differed by locus: A, B, C, DRB1 and DQB1 were typed in about 629-640 donors, DQA1 in about 560, DPA1 in some 600, and DPB1 in 472. In an earlier analysis of around 540 of the donors, high-throughput TCR beta sequencing was used to judge whether each TCR beta V gene segment behaved as functional or pseudogenic. All discovery cohort repertoires had been generated on a single sequencing platform. Among almost 400 genotyped donors of the cohort, an average of around 240,000 unique TCR beta nucleotide sequences were sequenced per donor, about a sixth of them non-productive. A separate validation cohort of roughly 120 different subjects was used in addition to the 666-subject first cohort. Genome-wide SNP genotypes for about 60% of the roughly 700 donors were used in a later genetic analysis, which treated that subset as a discovery cohort. An early release that covered about 600 HLA-typed donors contained about 300 gigabases of sequencing data and tens of millions of unique TCR sequences. A later analysis re-analyzed previously published TCR beta repertoires from roughly 630 donors and added high-resolution HLA genotyping to study TCR occurrence patterns. Rather than using new phenotypic data, the later analysis identified candidate immune exposures from TCR beta sequences and from how often those sequences occurred across donors. Class I and class II HLA loci were covered by the typing at four-digit resolution. Several DR-DQ haplotypes were handled as single units for association and clustering because linkage in the cohort was strong. The study was designed to test whether signatures of past pathogen exposure could be identified by cataloging public T cell receptors.

In total, fewer than 750 healthy bone marrow donors made up the cohort. At the time of sampling, every cohort member was nominally healthy, though immune exposures that went unrecorded were likely present. The donor tested CMV seropositive and was one of the 289 seropositive cohort members. A peripheral blood sample was collected from each donor, and TCR beta sequencing was performed on peripheral blood mononuclear cells. Genomic DNA was extracted from the blood cell samples with the Qiagen DNeasy Blood Extraction Kit. What the research found in general, with its limitations: V-gene and J-gene trimming of TCR beta chains was associated with a missense DCLRE1C variant in a later genetic analysis, and the association was replicated in an independent cohort. HLA typing was unavailable for some donors at each locus, so association tests used only the typed subset. According to a later analysis, TCR association rates differed among HLA loci, with DRB1 alleles showing the most associated TCRs and HLA-C alleles showing the fewest. A cluster of highly shared sequence variants was judged likely to be a technical artifact of the sequencing pipeline. Linkage disequilibrium might explain the correlated functional status among segregating V segments, but an unknown experimental factor could not be ruled out. Immune exposure information for the cohort was limited to CMV serostatus. Most TCR sequences were observed very rarely across donors, whereas some public TCRs were present in many individuals. Because counts were too low, around 18 rarely observed V segments, including chromosome 9 orphons, were left out of the earlier analysis of 587 of the donors. Sequencing depth was assumed to be roughly uniform across donors in the presence/absence analyses, though that assumption may not hold. A total of roughly 160 TCR beta chains were listed by the study as associated with cytomegalovirus. At a false discovery rate of 0.05, a later analysis linked some 17,000 TCR beta sequences to specific HLA alleles. Assigning TCR associations to individual alleles was difficult when HLA alleles, especially DR and DQ, strongly co-occurred. The cohort was sequenced for TCR beta chains only, and without alpha or paired-chain data the features that could be detected were limited. Compared with equally common non-associated chains, HLA-associated TCR beta chains in a later analysis were more clonally expanded and had lower generation probabilities. According to a later analysis, most CMV-associated TCR beta chains appeared to be HLA-restricted, and the HLA associations seemed to be driven largely by CMV exposure. Broadly in line with IMGT annotations, most TCR beta V segments showed up in productive rearrangements about 87% or about 30% of the time in an earlier analysis of about 500 of the donors. A later genetic analysis reported fewer N-insertions in productive TCRs among donors in an Asian-associated ancestry cluster than the roughly 690-donor mean. A further reported finding was that TCR beta sequences accurately predicted the HLA-A and HLA-B alleles for most subjects in the first cohort. It was suggested by the authors that the approach could potentially be generalized to other disease states and immunological phenotypes. The classifier was reported to diagnose cytomegalovirus status with high specificity and sensitivity in both the original cohort and the validation cohort. A later analysis reported that several top co-occurrence clusters appeared linked to parvovirus B19, influenza, CMV and Epstein-Barr virus. A few of the identified cytomegalovirus-associated TCR beta chains were confirmed in vitro to be specific for cytomegalovirus antigens.

Preparation of the library involved the immunoSEQ multiplex PCR assay. For the multiplex PCR, a mixture combining 60 forward primers for TCR Vbeta segments and 13 reverse primers for TCR Jbeta segments was used. The CDR3 region of rearranged TCR beta genes was amplified from genomic DNA by a multiplex PCR assay. Amplified TCR beta libraries were sequenced as 87-base-pair reads on the Illumina HiSeq System. Per the source publication's procedure: A later analysis counted around 72 million unique TCR beta chains across the 666 repertoires, and around 12 million of these chains were shared by at least two donors. Raw reads were error-corrected and collapsed into unique sequences by a nearest-neighbor algorithm in which closely related sequences were merged to remove PCR and sequencing errors. V, D and J gene segments were assigned by aligning CDR3 sequences to IMGT reference sequences. For a sequence to be retained, at least a six-nucleotide match to both a V gene segment and a J gene segment was required. A rearrangement was called productive if the CDR3 had no stop codons and remained in frame with V and J, and every other rearrangement was called non-productive. CDR3 was defined by IMGT convention, running from the second conserved V-encoded cysteine to the conserved J-encoded phenylalanine. In an earlier analysis of around 640 of the donors, sequences lacking an unambiguous match to a single V gene segment were excluded. An earlier analysis of over 450 of the donors classified V segments as functional when productive rearrangements were above 56.7% and as segregating when the standard deviation between donors was above 5%. A statistical classification framework was built for diagnosing cytomegalovirus status from the catalog of TCR beta chain sequences. A later analysis assigned V and J genes by comparing TCR nucleotide sequences with IMGT/GENE-DB human TR gene sequences. A later analysis assigned CDR3 sequences and most-parsimonious VDJ recombination scenarios with the TCRdist pipeline. In a later analysis, each TCR beta chain was defined by its CDR3 amino acid sequence together with its V-gene family, and reads lacking a unique V-gene family were excluded. To address suspected cross-contamination and a sequencing artifact, a later analysis removed around 590 highly shared, low-generation-probability nucleotide sequences. In a later analysis, a clonal expansion index was calculated for each public chain from normalized within-repertoire ranks of inferred template counts. A later analysis computed generation probabilities with a VDJ recombination model fitted to out-of-frame rearrangements, and checked the results against IGoR. In a later analysis, hypergeometric tests were used to score TCR-TCR, TCR-HLA and TCR-CMV co-occurrence, with a repertoire-size bias correction applied to TCR pairs. A later analysis estimated false discovery rates by permuting HLA or CMV assignments 20 times. In a later analysis, co-occurring TCRs were grouped with DBSCAN, and TCRdist sequence similarity was added when clustering was performed within HLA-allele-positive subsets. Repertoires with fewer than 30,000 or more than 120,000 public chains, plus five repertoires with anomalous nucleotide sharing, were excluded from co-occurrence clustering. As stored in TCRdb, this immuneACCESS dataset retains in-frame rearrangements with V and J assigned. A fraction of the clones does not appear; measured against another copy, unresolved V genes explain less than half of the discrepancy, and the remainder lacks a known reason. The V and J calls and the clone size are those of that table, but D and trimming were determined from the DNA. The sample's table lists a count of over 200,000 clones. The top ten constitute under 1% of the sample.

Comment on this clone: Its antigen specificity is not known.

The TCR comes from a woman in her twenties or thirties in good health and CMV-seropositive. Sequencing was carried out using PBMCs.

The bases read TGTGCCAGCAGTCCCCACGGGAGGGATACTGAAAAACTGTTTTTT. This sequence encodes CASSPHGRDTEKLFF. The chain uses TRBV6-1 and TRBJ1-4; confidence is insufficient to name the D gene. The CDR1 and CDR2 encoded by the germline V gene are MNHNS and SASEGT. V drops 5 bases and J drops 7 bases, leaving 17 bases in between. The CDR3 runs 15 residues from the cysteine to the phenylalanine. Left in the record is the CDR3 DNA by itself, 45 bases read in frame from the first base.